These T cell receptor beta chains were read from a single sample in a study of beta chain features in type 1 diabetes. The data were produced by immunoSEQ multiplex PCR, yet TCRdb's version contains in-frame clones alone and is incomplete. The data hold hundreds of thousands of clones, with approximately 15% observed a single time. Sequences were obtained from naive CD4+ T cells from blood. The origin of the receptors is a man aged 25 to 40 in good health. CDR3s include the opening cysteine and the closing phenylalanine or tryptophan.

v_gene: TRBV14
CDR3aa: CASSQDRGTRAEAFF

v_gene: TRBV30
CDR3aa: CAWSVLAGGHGEYF

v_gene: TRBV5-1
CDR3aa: CASTPGGTGANVLTF

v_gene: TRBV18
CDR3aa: CASSPGQGIGSPLHF

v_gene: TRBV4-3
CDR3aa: CASSRNGRGPDEQFF

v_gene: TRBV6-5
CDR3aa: CASSYGQGDYNEQFF

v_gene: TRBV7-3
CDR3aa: CASSLKINRADTQYF

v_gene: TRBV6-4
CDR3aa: CASSRDRGLGEQFF

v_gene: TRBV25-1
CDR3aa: CASSRVGSDTQYF

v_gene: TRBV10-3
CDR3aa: CAISGGTWETDTQYF

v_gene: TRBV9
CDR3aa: CASSVDRGQETQYF

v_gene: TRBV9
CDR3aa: CASSPQGDYNSPLHF

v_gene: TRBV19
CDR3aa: CASSKTRASADTQYF

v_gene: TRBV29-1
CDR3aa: CSVVRQVNTEAFF

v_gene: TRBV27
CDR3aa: CASSSPPRLAGGTFRRETQYF

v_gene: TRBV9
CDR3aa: CASSVDPGRYNEQFF

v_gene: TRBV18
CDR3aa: CASSPGTASGNTIYF

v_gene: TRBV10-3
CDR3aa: CAIKAQGKVAGELFF

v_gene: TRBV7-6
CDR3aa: CASSLESSGSADTQYF

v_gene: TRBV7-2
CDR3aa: CASSSSTGHMLVGGYTF

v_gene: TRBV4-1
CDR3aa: CASSPTGPAKGTQYF

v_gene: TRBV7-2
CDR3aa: CASSYGGQGHGYTF

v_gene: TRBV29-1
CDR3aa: CSVTGGSSYEQYF

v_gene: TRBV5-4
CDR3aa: CASSLDPFSNYGYTF

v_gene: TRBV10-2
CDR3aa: CASSEAAEAFF

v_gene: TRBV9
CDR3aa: CASSNSPPSGNTIYF

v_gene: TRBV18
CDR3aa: CASSLPVAQETQYF

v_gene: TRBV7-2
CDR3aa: CASSLAVEYTGELFF

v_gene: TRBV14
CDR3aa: CASSQGGRYVGEQYF

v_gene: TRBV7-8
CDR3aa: CASSFGGIATNEKLFF

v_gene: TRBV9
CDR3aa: CASSPHGQSYGYTF

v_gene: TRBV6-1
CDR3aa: CASSELGVHEQFF

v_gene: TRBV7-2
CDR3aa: CASSFITGVPTDTQYF

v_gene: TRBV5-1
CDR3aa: CASSPGQDNQPQHF

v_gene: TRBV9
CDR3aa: CASSVAAKTEAFF

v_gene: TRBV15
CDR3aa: CATSSVFLDEEQFF

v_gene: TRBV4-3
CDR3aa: CASSQRPSGSQYF

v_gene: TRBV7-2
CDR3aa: CASSPRESGETQYF

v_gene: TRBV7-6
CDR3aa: CASSLPTGQGAETQYF

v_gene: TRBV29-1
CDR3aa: CSVGLAAYNEQFF

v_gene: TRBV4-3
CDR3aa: CASSQDRRVLTDTQYF

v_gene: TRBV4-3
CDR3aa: CASSQETGRNEKLFF

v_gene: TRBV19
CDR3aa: CASSIGAAGGANTGELFF

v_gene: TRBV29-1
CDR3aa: CSVHPVNF

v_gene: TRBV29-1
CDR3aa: CSATGFRDSSTDTQYF

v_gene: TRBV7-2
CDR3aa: CASSFDPGSGSPLHF

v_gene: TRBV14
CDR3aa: CASSQVLETQYF

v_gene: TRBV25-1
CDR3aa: CASSEVVLTKNIQYF

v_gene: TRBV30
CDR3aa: CAWSAGQGARQPQHF

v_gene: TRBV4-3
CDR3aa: CASSLDRGGTEAFF

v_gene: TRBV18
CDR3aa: CASSQTGRPQHF

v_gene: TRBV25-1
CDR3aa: CASNPTGSYEQYF